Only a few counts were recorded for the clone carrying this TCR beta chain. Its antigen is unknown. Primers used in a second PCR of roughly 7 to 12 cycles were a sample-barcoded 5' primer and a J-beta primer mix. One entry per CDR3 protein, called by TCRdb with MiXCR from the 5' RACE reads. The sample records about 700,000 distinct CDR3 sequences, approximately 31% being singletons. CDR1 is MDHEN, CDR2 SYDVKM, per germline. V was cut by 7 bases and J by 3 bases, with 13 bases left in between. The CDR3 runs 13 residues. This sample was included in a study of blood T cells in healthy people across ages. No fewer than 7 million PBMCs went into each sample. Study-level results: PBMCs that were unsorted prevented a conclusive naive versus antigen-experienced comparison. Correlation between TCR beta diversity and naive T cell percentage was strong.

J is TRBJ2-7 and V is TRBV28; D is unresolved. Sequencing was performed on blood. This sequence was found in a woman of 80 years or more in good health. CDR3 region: CASTPRMNYEQYF. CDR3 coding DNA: TGTGCCAGCACTCCGAGGATGAACTACGAGCAGTACTTC.